This TCR beta chain is drawn from a study of T cells in tuberculosis (dated by TCRdb to the late 2010s). Regarding the research as a whole: To characterize T cells specific for the mycobacterial lipid antigen glucose monomycolate (GMM), the study used CD1B tetramers together with high-throughput TCR immunosequencing. A South African clinical cohort compared IGRA-negative adolescents, IGRA-positive adolescents with latent tuberculosis and adults with active tuberculosis, under 13 per group. Here is what the overall study found, with its caveats: Clinical samples were chosen by availability of cryopreserved specimens, and active tuberculosis cases were adults while controls were adolescents. Compared with IGRA-negative controls, TCR-alpha repertoires from active tuberculosis had smaller mean NN-distances to GMM-specific TCRs, which suggests that these TCRs underwent clonal expansion. An accuracy of just under 90% (AUROC about 0.91) was reached by a classifier using the diverse GMM-specific repertoire, compared with 70% to 75% accuracy when GEM motif frequencies were used. Shorter CDR3-alpha lengths in active tuberculosis patients partly drove the smaller NN-distances, and the TCR-beta difference was not statistically significant.

Concerning this clone: What this receptor recognizes is not known. No base quality values were provided; no much bigger clone lies one nucleotide off.

At study entry, a tuberculin skin test and the QuantiFERON-TB GOLD In-Tube IGRA were used to screen adolescents for latent tuberculosis infection. Immunosequencing was performed on unsorted cryopreserved PBMC, with 80,000 to 100,000 T cells per clinical donor covered on average. Eleven high schools in the Worcester region of the Western Cape, South Africa, served as enrollment sites for adolescents aged 12 to 18 years. Ten adolescents infected with M. tuberculosis and approximately ten uninfected adolescents were chosen and matched for age and sex. Adolescent PBMC were isolated from freshly drawn heparinized blood by density centrifugation and cryopreserved. The immunoSEQ multiplex PCR assay was used to generate TCR libraries, with TCR-beta and/or TCR-alpha/delta assays applied to each sample. Amplified TCR libraries were sequenced on the Illumina high-throughput platform. The original methods were these. Clustering and dimensionality reduction were performed using pairwise TCRdist distances among GMM-specific receptors from ex vivo sorted or in vitro expanded T cells. Each clinical repertoire was scored by mean NN-distance, the average TCRdist to the nearest 10% of tetramer-positive reference sequences. GEM TCR motif frequency was calculated as the fraction of unique TCRs that matched known GEM sequences in V/J usage and CDR3 length. Active tuberculosis was classified by linear discriminant analysis with leave-one-out cross-validation, implemented in scikit-learn. TCRdb carries this immuneACCESS record with in-frame sequences only. Its versions omit some clonotypes, under half of them owing to an unresolved V gene in the studies checked, with the rest unexplained. V and J calls and clone size are copied from that table; D and trimming were computed from the DNA. This sample is represented by about 24,000 clones; roughly 95% of them were singletons. Roughly 9.1% of the sample lies in the top ten.

As encoded in the germline V gene (reference sequence), CDR1 is SGHNT while CDR2 is YYREEE. The V end gives up 4 bases and the J end 3 bases, leaving 2 bases in the junction not matched to a gene. From cysteine to phenylalanine, the CDR3 is 14 amino acids long. Only the CDR3 region is kept as DNA, spanning 42 bases read in frame from base 1. Recombination joined TRBV5-4 with TRBJ2-7, with 12 bases matching TRBD2. The sample taken for sequencing was PBMCs. The TCR sequence derives from a donor aged 10-35 years with latent tuberculosis or without tuberculosis infection. The DNA sequence is given as TGTGCCAGCAGCAAACTAGCGGGGGGCTACGAGCAGTACTTC. This gives the protein CASSKLAGGYEQYF.